The text below deals with one T cell receptor (beta chain). Its antigen is unidentified. This sample stems from a study of T cell repertoires in cytomegalovirus infection. Findings and caveats of the study: Public TCR beta family frequency separated CMV-and-HLA carriers, including in an independent cohort.

CDR3 size: 17 residues. Germline V CDR1 and CDR2: SQVTM, ANQGSEA. With V trimmed by 7 bases and J by 4 bases, 16 bases remained unmatched. From the reads, TCRdb called clonotypes with MiXCR, one entry per CDR3 protein. The table has fewer than 350,000 distinct CDR3 sequences, 17% seen once. Sequenced sample: PBMCs. The chain links TRBV29-1 to TRBJ1-2, with TRBD1 matching over 12 bases. This sequence was found in a human donor in good health (CMV status not recorded). Some clones in this sample may be carry-over from other donors' samples. The DNA of the CDR3 is TGCAGCGCCAAATCACCCGGGACAGGGGGCCCTTTCTATGGCTACACCTTC. The encoded protein is CSAKSPGTGGPFYGYTF.